The TCR beta chain under discussion was sequenced for a study of T cell clones after liver transplantation. Overall study context: A pre-transplant mixed lymphocyte reaction with TCRbeta sequencing defined graft-donor-reactive clones followed in post-transplant blood. Study-level points and caveats: The donor-reactive repertoire was only partly measurable in two subjects, lacking donor cells. Rather than being deleted, graft donor-reactive T cells may have moved into the graft.

The repertoire was sequenced with immunoSEQ multiplex PCR; TCRdb's copy has only in-frame clones and lacks some. The sample gives tens of thousands of clones, around 78% of which show up once; about 2.8% is in the top ten. The V and J ends lost 1 base and 4 bases, in that order; junction bases with no gene match: 7. There are 17 residues in the CDR3. The germline V gene has CDR1 SGHTA and CDR2 FQGNSA. As for this clone: Its antigen is currently unknown.

This clonotype originated in a human patient who received a liver transplant. A share of the T cells may be of graft donor origin. The rearrangement uses TRBV7-2 and TRBJ2-2; the match to TRBD2 covers 9 bases. Specimen: CD4+ T cells from blood, collected at the 22-month timepoint. The CDR3 reads CASSLDWRGGATGELFF. The DNA of the CDR3 is TGTGCCAGCAGCTTAGATTGGCGGGGGGGCGCCACCGGGGAGCTGTTTTTT.